This TCR beta chain was sequenced for a study of cytomegalovirus exposure and HLA in healthy donors (dated by TCRdb to 2016 to 2017). Study-level background: According to a later analysis, one platform produced both the 120 validation repertoires and the roughly 660 repertoires of the first cohort. The study aimed to test whether signatures of past pathogen exposure could be identified by cataloging public T cell receptors. Besides the first cohort of 666 subjects, a separate validation cohort made up of roughly 120 different subjects was used. To predict cytomegalovirus infection status, the study brought together high-throughput TCR immunosequencing, statistical association of individual TCRs with disease status, and machine learning. The investigation overall reported the following: Most TCR sequences were observed very rarely across donors, whereas some public TCRs were present in many individuals. The study listed 150 to 200 TCR beta chains as associated with cytomegalovirus. In vitro tests confirmed that three of the cytomegalovirus-associated TCR beta chains recognize cytomegalovirus antigens. The authors suggested that the approach could potentially be extended to other disease states and immunological phenotypes. The classifier was reported to diagnose cytomegalovirus status with high specificity and sensitivity in both the original cohort and the validation cohort. All 130 or so repertoires were used to score co-occurrence in the validation cohort in a later analysis, because that analysis had no HLA typing for the cohort. Of the cluster scores, roughly 93% were above 0 in a later analysis, which found that TCRs clustered in the first cohort also tended to co-occur in the 120 validation repertoires.

The donors were included in the validation cohort of some 120 subjects, a group kept apart from the roughly 730-subject first cohort. The CDR3 contains 16 residues, cysteine and phenylalanine counted. Of the read, only the CDR3 DNA is kept; its 48 bases are in frame from base 1. CDR1 is given as SNHLY and CDR2 as FYNNEI, both from the germline V gene. Deletion took 0 bases off V and 10 bases off J, with a span of 16 bases between the germline ends. As for this clone: Its antigen is currently not known. There are no base qualities to consult, and no much larger clone falls within one base.

The library was generated by the immunoSEQ multiplex PCR assay. In the original analysis: A statistical classification framework was developed to diagnose cytomegalovirus status using the catalog of TCR beta chain sequences. TCRdb's version of the immuneACCESS table is confined to in-frame rearrangements and falls short of the full clone set. An unresolved V gene accounts for under half of the shortfall where checked; the remainder is of unknown origin. From that table come the V and J calls and clone size; the DNA was used to work out D and trimming. In all, the sample holds approximately 150,000 clones, and about 86% of those were seen once. Roughly 1.4% of the sample is taken by the ten largest.

The chain was built from TRBV2 and TRBJ1-6; a weak D assignment points to TRBD1 (5 bases agree). The receptor's source is a woman in her thirties in good health and CMV-seronegative. Sequencing was performed on PBMCs. The DNA sequence is TGTGCCAGCAGTGAAGCGTTGGGGGGGAGGGGATCACCCCTCCACTTT. This encodes CASSEALGGRGSPLHF.